This T cell receptor beta chain was found in a study of blood T cell repertoires in COVID-19. The wider study: Sample material is recorded as cDNA or gDNA derived from T cells, B-cell-depleted T cells, or PBMCs.

The protocol was immunoSEQ multiplex PCR, while the TCRdb copy is restricted to in-frame clones and leaves out a portion. The profile shows approximately 400,000 clones, 87% of them singletons. In Cohort 3, a recovered donor had either two negative PCRs, clearance, or symptom resolution. Germline-derived CDR1 and CDR2 are SQVTM and ANQGSEA. Trimming cost V 4 bases and J 1 base; bases outside gene matches: 5. There are 15 residues in the CDR3. This rearrangement joins TRBV29-1 to TRBJ2-2; TRBD1 matches at 8 bases. This TCR came from a man aged 25-40 years who had recovered from COVID-19. The material sequenced was PBMCs or T cells enriched from blood (not recorded which). The CDR3 DNA sequence: TGCAGCGTTGGTCAGGGGGCGATGAACACCGGGGAGCTGTTTTTT. It codes for CSVGQGAMNTGELFF.